These T cell receptor beta chains were read from a single sample in a study of T cell changes during pregnancy in multiple sclerosis. The data were produced by immunoSEQ multiplex PCR, yet TCRdb's version contains in-frame clones alone and is incomplete. The repertoire holds about 69,000 clones, with roughly 93% as singletons. The sample consisted of peripheral blood, taken in the third trimester of pregnancy. The source of these receptors is a female donor with multiple sclerosis, enrolled in a pregnancy study. Both conserved end residues are trimmed from each CDR3.

>TRBV7-9|TRBJ2-3
ASSTGKSTDTQY
>TRBV5-1|TRBJ2-1
ASSQLDSEQF
>TRBV7-6|TRBJ1-2
ASSAGQGGYGYT
>TRBV5-4|TRBJ1-1
ASSLVDRDTEAF
>TRBV5-4|TRBJ2-1
ASEIPGNNEQF
>TRBV16|TRBJ1-4
ASSRDRVWMQKLF
>TRBV6-1|TRBJ1-1
ASSGTGYAF
>TRBV7-2|TRBJ1-4
ASSIWTGEKLF
>TRBV6-6|TRBJ2-1
ASNPNRGASYNEQF
>TRBV7-8|TRBJ2-2
ASSLPRRRTGELF
>TRBV6-5|TRBJ1-5
ASRGGVGQPQH
>TRBV6-5|TRBJ2-3
ASSPGHYTDTQY
>TRBV25-1|TRBJ2-5
ASSQGGRETQY
>TRBV6-1|TRBJ1-2
ASSEGPGGYGYT
>TRBV28|TRBJ2-1
ASSSGTGPSLFPYNEQF
>TRBV7-8|TRBJ2-1
ASSPWTSGGTYNEQF
>TRBV11-2|TRBJ1-1
ASRVDRNTEAF
>TRBV6-6|TRBJ1-1
ASSYSRDTEAF
>TRBV7-2|TRBJ1-5
ASSFAGGFNQPQH
>TRBV4-1|TRBJ2-7
ASSQGWTARYEQY
>TRBV11-2|TRBJ2-2
ASSLPRDYNTGELF
>TRBV5-1|TRBJ2-5
ASSSGTGGPYQETQY
>TRBV29-1|TRBJ2-1
SVHRARGEQF
>TRBV30|TRBJ2-5
ASPLTSSGAIQETQY
>TRBV27|TRBJ2-1
ASNSGGYNEQF
>TRBV19|TRBJ1-2
ASTPAGLTGDYGYT
>TRBV9|TRBJ2-3
ASSALAGTDTQY
>TRBV29-1|TRBJ1-1
SVAVGQGDTEAF
>TRBV5-4|TRBJ2-1
ATLRGGEQF
>TRBV2|TRBJ2-7
ATSNEPGQREQY
>TRBV4-1|TRBJ1-1
ASSRGVSYTEAF
>TRBV19|TRBJ1-1
ASSAPGTPNTEAF
>TRBV19|TRBJ2-3
ASAGGRARDTDTQY
>TRBV6-1|TRBJ1-6
ASTTGQGGYSPLH
>TRBV5-6|TRBJ1-5
ASSLLDRGHDQPQH
>TRBV29-1|TRBJ1-2
SVGGRGYGYT
>TRBV18|TRBJ2-7
ASSPGLANSYEQY
>TRBV6-5|TRBJ1-1
ASSEYRVNTEAF
>TRBV6-6|TRBJ2-3
AIRGEGLTDTQY
>TRBV6-1|TRBJ1-1
ASSRKSEGGTEAF
>TRBV6-4|TRBJ1-1
ASKGGTEAF
>TRBV7-2|TRBJ2-7
ASSLLAGGSYEQY
>TRBV25-1|TRBJ2-7
ASSDPGTDSYEQY
>TRBV7-9|TRBJ1-5
ASSLEGDQPQH
>TRBV9|TRBJ1-6
ASSLEDYENSPLH